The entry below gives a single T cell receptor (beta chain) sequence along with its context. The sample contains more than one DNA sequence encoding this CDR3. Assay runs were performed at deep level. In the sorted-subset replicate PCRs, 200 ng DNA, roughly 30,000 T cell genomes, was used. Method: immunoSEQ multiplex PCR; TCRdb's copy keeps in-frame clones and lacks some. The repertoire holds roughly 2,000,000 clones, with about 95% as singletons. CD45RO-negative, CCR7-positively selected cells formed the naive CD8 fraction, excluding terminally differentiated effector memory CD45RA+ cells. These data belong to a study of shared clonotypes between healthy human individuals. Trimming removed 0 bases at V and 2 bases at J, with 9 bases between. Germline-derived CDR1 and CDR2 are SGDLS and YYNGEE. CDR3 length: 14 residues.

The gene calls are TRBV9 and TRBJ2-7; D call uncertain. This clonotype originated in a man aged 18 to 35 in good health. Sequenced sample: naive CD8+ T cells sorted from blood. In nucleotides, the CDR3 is TGTGCCAGCAGCGTAGAGGGAAACGCCTACGAGCAGTACTTC. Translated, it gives CASSVEGNAYEQYF.